The TCR beta chain described here comes from a study of T cells in Graves' hyperthyroidism and ophthalmopathy. General study results and limits: Ophthalmopathy, which appeared later, was predicted by the model a median about 6 months before onset.

TCR beta CDR3 sequences were amplified from RNA transcripts. RT-PCR in the first round (using the HTBI primer set) targeted the TCR CDR3. TCRdb re-derived calls from the multiplex PCR reads in MiXCR, one entry per CDR3 protein. This sample has under 350,000 distinct CDR3 sequences; around a fifth occur once, and the top ten carry less than 65%. This clonotype was detected ten times or more. The target antigen is unknown. CDR1 and CDR2 from the germline V gene are SGHDT and YYEEEE. The CDR3 sequence is 16 residues long. V dropped 3 bases and J dropped 0; count of bases not matched to a gene: 7. Patients counted as stable if ophthalmopathy did not develop within 18 months. Hyperthyroidism had been newly diagnosed in patients aged 18 to 65, and its duration was under 2 months. Clinical symptoms, serum thyroxine, TRAb, thyroid ultrasound and orbital computed tomography established diagnosis.

The sequence was obtained from a woman aged 50 to 65 with Graves' hyperthyroidism. The sequenced sample was blood. The chain uses TRBV5-6 and TRBJ1-2; 8 nucleotides agree with TRBD1. CDR3 nucleotide sequence: TGTGCCAGCAGCTCCGGGACAGGCACTTCTAACTATGGCTACACCTTC. Translated: CASSSGTGTSNYGYTF. The complete variable domain, with remaining parts taken from reference TRBV5-6 and TRBJ1-2, reads DAGVTQSPTHLIKTRGQQVTLRCSPKSGHDTVSWYQQALGQGPQFIFQYYEEEERQRGNFPDRFSGHQFPNYSSELNVNALLLGDSALYLCASSSGTGTSNYGYTFGSGTRLTVV.